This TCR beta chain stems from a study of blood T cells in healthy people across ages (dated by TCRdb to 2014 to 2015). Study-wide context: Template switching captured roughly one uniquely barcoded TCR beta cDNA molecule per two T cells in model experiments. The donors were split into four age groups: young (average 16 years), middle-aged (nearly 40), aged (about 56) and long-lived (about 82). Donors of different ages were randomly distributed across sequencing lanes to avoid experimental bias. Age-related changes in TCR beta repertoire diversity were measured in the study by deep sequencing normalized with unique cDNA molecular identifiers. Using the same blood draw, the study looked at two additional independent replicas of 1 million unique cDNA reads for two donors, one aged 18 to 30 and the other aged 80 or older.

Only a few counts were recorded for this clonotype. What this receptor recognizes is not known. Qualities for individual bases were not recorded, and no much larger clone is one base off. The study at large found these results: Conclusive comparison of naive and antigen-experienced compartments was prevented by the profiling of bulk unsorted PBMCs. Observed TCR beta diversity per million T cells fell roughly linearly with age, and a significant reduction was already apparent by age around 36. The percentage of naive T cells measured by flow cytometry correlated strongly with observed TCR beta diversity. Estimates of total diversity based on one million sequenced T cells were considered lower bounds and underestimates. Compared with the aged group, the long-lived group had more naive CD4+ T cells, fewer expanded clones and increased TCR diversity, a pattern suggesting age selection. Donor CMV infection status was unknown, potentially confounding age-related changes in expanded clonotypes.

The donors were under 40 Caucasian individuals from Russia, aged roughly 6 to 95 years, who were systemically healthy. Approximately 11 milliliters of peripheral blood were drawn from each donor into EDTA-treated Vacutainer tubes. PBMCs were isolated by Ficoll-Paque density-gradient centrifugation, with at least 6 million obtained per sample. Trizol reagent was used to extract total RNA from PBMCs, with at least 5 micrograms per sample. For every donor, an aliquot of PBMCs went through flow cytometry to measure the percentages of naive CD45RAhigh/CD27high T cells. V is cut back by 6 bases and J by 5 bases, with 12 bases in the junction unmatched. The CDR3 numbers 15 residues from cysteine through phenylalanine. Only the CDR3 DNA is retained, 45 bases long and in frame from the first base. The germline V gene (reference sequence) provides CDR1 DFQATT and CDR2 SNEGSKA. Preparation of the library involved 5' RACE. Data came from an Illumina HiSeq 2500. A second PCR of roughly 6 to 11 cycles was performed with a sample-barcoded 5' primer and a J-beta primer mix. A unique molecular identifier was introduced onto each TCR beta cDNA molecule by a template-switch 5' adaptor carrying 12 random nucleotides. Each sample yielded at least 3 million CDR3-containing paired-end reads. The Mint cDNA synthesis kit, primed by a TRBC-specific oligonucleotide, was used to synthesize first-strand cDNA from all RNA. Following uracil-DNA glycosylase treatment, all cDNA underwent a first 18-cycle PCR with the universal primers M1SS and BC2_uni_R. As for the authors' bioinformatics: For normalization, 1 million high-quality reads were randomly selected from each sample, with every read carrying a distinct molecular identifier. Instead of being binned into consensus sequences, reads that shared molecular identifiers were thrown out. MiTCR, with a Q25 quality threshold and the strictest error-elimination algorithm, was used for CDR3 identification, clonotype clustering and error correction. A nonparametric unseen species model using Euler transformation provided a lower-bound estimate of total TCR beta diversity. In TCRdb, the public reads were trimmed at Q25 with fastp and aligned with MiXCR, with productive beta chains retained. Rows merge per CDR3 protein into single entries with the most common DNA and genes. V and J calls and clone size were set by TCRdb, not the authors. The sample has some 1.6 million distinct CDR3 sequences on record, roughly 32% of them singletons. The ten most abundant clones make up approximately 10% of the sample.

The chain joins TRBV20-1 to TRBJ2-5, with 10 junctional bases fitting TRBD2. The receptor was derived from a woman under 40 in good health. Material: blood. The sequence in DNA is TGCAGTGCAATTAGCGGGGGGACCCTGGGGGAGACCCAGTACTTC. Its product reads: CSAISGGTLGETQYF.